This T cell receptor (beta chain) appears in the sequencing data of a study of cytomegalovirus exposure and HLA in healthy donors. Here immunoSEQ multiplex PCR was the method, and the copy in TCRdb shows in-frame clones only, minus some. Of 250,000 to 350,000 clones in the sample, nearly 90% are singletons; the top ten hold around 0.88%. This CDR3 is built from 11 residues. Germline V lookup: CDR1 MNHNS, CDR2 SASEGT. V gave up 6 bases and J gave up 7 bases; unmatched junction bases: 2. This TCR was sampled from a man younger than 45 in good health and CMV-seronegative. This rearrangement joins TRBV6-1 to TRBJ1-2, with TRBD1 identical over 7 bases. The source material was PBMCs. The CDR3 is CASSTGVGYTF. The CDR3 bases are TGTGCCAGCAGCACAGGGGTTGGCTACACCTTC.